This T cell receptor (beta chain) was captured in a study of spatial heterogeneity in lung cancer. Every TCR cDNA molecule bore its own unique molecular identifier. MiXCR, run by TCRdb on the 5' RACE reads, gives a single entry per CDR3 protein. The table includes about 45,000 distinct CDR3 sequences, roughly 13% detected once. The CDR3 length is 14 residues. Germline assignment: CDR1 SGHKS and CDR2 YYEKEE (reference sequence). Trimming cost V 4 bases and J 10 bases; bases outside gene matches: 9. The time point here: sample taken at primary tumor resection. Whole RNA, isolated from tumor, nontumor lung or frozen PBMC, was sequenced without prior sorting.

Sample: PBMCs, taken at surgery. V is TRBV5-5 and J is TRBJ1-4, with TRBD1 identical over 8 bases. The sequence was collected from a male donor with early-stage non-small cell lung cancer. The CDR3 is CASSGTGPVGKLFF. Here the CDR3 DNA reads TGTGCCAGCAGCGGGACAGGACCGGTCGGAAAACTGTTTTTT.